This note documents a single T cell receptor (beta chain) sequence. Its target is unknown. This sample was taken from a study of cytomegalovirus exposure and HLA in healthy donors. Study outcomes and limitations: Testing in vitro showed three CMV-associated chains specific for CMV antigens. In a later analysis, at a false discovery rate of 0.05, approximately 16,000 TCR beta sequences were associated with HLA alleles.

Vbeta (60) and Jbeta (13) primers were used in the PCR. Source study methods: It was a later analysis that counted 83 million or so unique TCR beta chains, of which 9 million to 13 million were shared. Libraries were prepared by immunoSEQ multiplex PCR; TCRdb keeps only in-frame clonotypes and omits some of them. The DNA was the basis for D and trimming; V, J and clone size are from that table. Counted here are around 200,000 clones, around nine tenths occurring once; the ten biggest clones make up less than 0.35%. V lost 8 bases, J lost 3 bases, and 16 bases lay in between. CDR3 length equals 14 residues. Germline-derived CDR1 and CDR2 are LNHDA and SQIVND (reference sequence).

This TCR was recovered from a woman aged 25 to 39 in good health and CMV-seronegative. The chain carries TRBV19 and TRBJ1-1; tentatively, D is TRBD1 (6 bases). Sequenced sample: PBMCs. CDR3 region: CASSSGGTHTEAFF. In nucleotides, the CDR3 is TGTGCCAGTTCCTCGGGGGGCACCCACACTGAAGCTTTCTTT.